Listed below are T cell receptor beta chains from one sample, sequenced in a study of blood T cell repertoires in COVID-19. Using immunoSEQ multiplex PCR, the repertoire was profiled, and TCRdb retains in-frame clones only, with some absent. The profile covers roughly 290,000 clones, with 90% appearing a single time and nearly 7% taken by the ten largest. Sequencing was carried out using peripheral blood. Source of these receptors: a woman aged 25 to 39 with COVID-19, enrolled during active disease. CDR3s include the opening cysteine and the closing phenylalanine or tryptophan. D genes are given only for firm matches. Clone size is stated in some rows and not others, as once, few, many or a class when expanded.

size | J | D | V | CDR3 | DNA
. | TRBJ2-3 | . | TRBV24-1 | CATSDTGHQQDTQYF | TGTGCCACCAGTGATACGGGACATCAACAGGATACGCAGTATTTT
. | TRBJ2-1 | . | TRBV27 | CASSLRSYNEQFF | TGTGCCAGCAGTTTACGGTCCTACAATGAGCAGTTCTTC
. | TRBJ1-3 | TRBD1 | TRBV14 | CASSPRQGTGNTIYF | TGTGCCAGCAGCCCCCGACAGGGAACTGGAAACACCATATATTTT
. | TRBJ2-3 | . | TRBV4-2 | CASSQERDSTDTQYF | TGTGCCAGCAGCCAAGAGCGGGATAGCACAGATACGCAGTATTTT
once | TRBJ2-3 | . | TRBV5-1 | CASSLGAARPDTQYF | TGCGCCAGCAGCTTAGGGGCAGCCAGGCCAGATACGCAGTATTTT
. | TRBJ1-2 | . | TRBV6-6 | CASSKPSGYGYTF | TGTGCCAGCAGTAAGCCTTCAGGGTATGGCTACACCTTC
. | TRBJ2-5 | TRBD1 | TRBV11-2 | CASSINTGGETQYF | TGTGCCAGCAGCATCAATACAGGGGGAGAGACCCAGTACTTC
. | TRBJ2-7 | . | TRBV29-1 | CSVEARDSSGWEQYF | TGCAGCGTTGAAGCCCGGGACTCCTCCGGCTGGGAGCAGTACTTC
. | TRBJ2-2 | TRBD2 | TRBV10-1 | CASRPGTASGTNTGELFF | TGCGCCAGCCGGCCGGGGACGGCTAGCGGAACGAACACCGGGGAGCTGTTTTTT
. | TRBJ2-7 | TRBD1 | TRBV6-5 | CASRPGQIYEQYF | TGTGCCAGCAGACCGGGACAGATCTACGAGCAGTACTTC
once | TRBJ1-1 | . | TRBV11-2 | CASSFSPRAFF | TGTGCCAGCAGCTTTTCTCCTAGGGCTTTCTTT
. | TRBJ1-5 | . | TRBV28 | CACLGNAAQHF | TGTGCCTGCCTCGGGAACGCAGCCCAGCATTTT
. | TRBJ2-7 | . | TRBV19 | CASSPFSGQTYEQYF | TGTGCCAGTAGTCCTTTTAGCGGACAAACCTACGAGCAGTACTTC
. | TRBJ1-4 | TRBD1 | TRBV2 | CASSTGGAGDEKLFF | TGTGCCAGCAGTACAGGGGGCGCTGGGGATGAAAAACTGTTTTTT
once | TRBJ2-1 | TRBD2 | TRBV9 | CASSSQREYQDEQFF | TGTGCCAGCAGCTCTCAGCGGGAGTACCAGGATGAGCAGTTCTTC
. | TRBJ2-1 | . | TRBV7-3 | CASSFRSNPQFF | TGTGCCAGCAGCTTTCGAAGCAACCCCCAGTTCTTC
few | TRBJ1-5 | . | TRBV6-6 | CASSYPPGGGQPQHF | TGTGCCAGCAGTTACCCGCCCGGGGGGGGACAGCCCCAGCATTTT
. | TRBJ2-2 | TRBD2 | TRBV2 | CASETSRNTGELFF | TGTGCCAGCGAGACTAGCCGGAACACCGGGGAGCTGTTTTTT
. | TRBJ1-2 | . | TRBV5-6 | CASSLPGRNYGYTF | TGTGCCAGCAGCTTGCCGGGTCGGAACTATGGCTACACCTTC
. | TRBJ1-5 | TRBD1 | TRBV2 | CASSVGTGGYQPQHF | TGTGCCAGCAGTGTTGGGACAGGGGGCTATCAGCCCCAGCATTTT
. | TRBJ2-7 | . | TRBV10-1 | CASSGSGRSYEQYF | TGCGCCAGCAGTGGCAGCGGCCGCTCCTACGAGCAGTACTTC
. | TRBJ2-3 | . | TRBV9 | CASSVDGWGTDTQYF | TGTGCCAGCAGCGTAGACGGGTGGGGCACAGATACGCAGTATTTT
. | TRBJ2-3 | TRBD1 | TRBV19 | CASSTTTGGYTDTQYF | TGTGCCAGTAGTACGACGACAGGGGGGTACACAGATACGCAGTATTTT
. | TRBJ2-7 | . | TRBV3-1/TRBV3-2 | CASSQDLYEQYF | TGTGCCAGCAGCCAAGATCTCTACGAGCAGTACTTC
. | TRBJ2-5 | . | TRBV5-4 | CASSLYVTQETQYF | TGTGCCAGCAGCTTGTATGTGACACAAGAGACCCAGTACTTC
. | TRBJ2-7 | TRBD1 | TRBV28 | CASQLTGVSYEQYF | TGTGCCAGCCAGTTGACAGGGGTCTCCTACGAGCAGTACTTC
. | TRBJ1-2 | . | TRBV28 | CASSLVGARGYTF | TGTGCCAGCAGTTTGGTGGGGGCTCGGGGCTACACCTTC
few | TRBJ1-6 | . | TRBV28 | CASNTRGDNSPLHF | TGTGCCAGCAATACTCGGGGGGACAATTCACCCCTCCACTTT
. | TRBJ2-7 | . | TRBV30 | CAWSVGVQVYEQYF | TGTGCCTGGAGTGTGGGCGTGCAGGTATACGAGCAGTACTTC
. | TRBJ2-7 | TRBD2 | TRBV3-1/TRBV3-2 | CASSRNIAGLSSYEQYF | TGTGCCAGCAGCCGGAACATAGCGGGACTGAGCTCCTACGAGCAGTACTTC
. | TRBJ1-2 | . | TRBV9 | CASNNPGTNYGYTF | TGTGCCAGCAACAACCCGGGAACAAACTATGGCTACACCTTC
. | TRBJ2-1 | TRBD2 | TRBV6-6 | CASSYSGLAGDNEQFF | TGTGCCAGCAGTTACTCCGGGCTAGCGGGTGACAATGAGCAGTTCTTC
. | TRBJ2-3 | . | TRBV30 | CAWSVLGRGGTDTQYF | TGTGCCTGGAGTGTACTGGGCAGGGGTGGGACAGATACGCAGTATTTT
. | TRBJ1-1 | . | TRBV7-2 | CASSFGGRTEAFF | TGTGCCAGCAGCTTCGGCGGGAGGACTGAAGCTTTCTTT
. | TRBJ2-1 | . | TRBV4-2 | CASSQVRGLTYNEQFF | TGTGCCAGCAGCCAGGTCAGAGGGCTAACTTACAATGAGCAGTTCTTC
. | TRBJ2-7 | . | TRBV11-2 | CASSLTELYEQYF | TGTGCCAGCAGCTTAACCGAACTTTACGAGCAGTACTTC
. | TRBJ2-1 | . | TRBV19 | CASSDPKRRGSYNEQFF | TGTGCCAGTAGTGACCCTAAGCGGAGAGGCTCCTACAATGAGCAGTTCTTC
. | TRBJ1-5 | . | TRBV4-1 | CASSQDGQGNQPQHF | TGCGCCAGCAGCCAAGACGGTCAGGGAAATCAGCCCCAGCATTTT
once | TRBJ1-2 | . | TRBV5-4 | CASSLWGASGYGYTF | TGTGCCAGCAGCTTGTGGGGCGCTAGCGGGTATGGCTACACCTTC
. | TRBJ1-5 | . | TRBV27 | CASSLSGAAQPQHF | TGTGCCAGCAGTTTATCGGGGGCGGCTCAGCCCCAGCATTTT
. | TRBJ2-1 | TRBD2 | TRBV10-1 | CASSPPGGSYNEQFF | TGCGCCAGCTCTCCCCCGGGAGGATCCTACAATGAGCAGTTCTTC
. | TRBJ1-6 | TRBD1 | TRBV5-5 | CASSWTGTPPSPLHF | TGTGCCAGCAGCTGGACAGGGACCCCCCCGTCACCCCTCCACTTT
once | TRBJ2-2 | . | TRBV7-9 | CASSLNAGPNTGELFF | TGTGCCAGCAGCTTAAATGCGGGTCCTAACACCGGGGAGCTGTTTTTT
. | TRBJ1-1 | TRBD1 | TRBV18 | CASSDGQGLTEAFF | TGTGCCAGCTCAGACGGACAGGGTCTGACTGAAGCTTTCTTT
. | TRBJ2-2 | . | TRBV11-3 | CASSPGGAGELFF | TGTGCCAGCAGCCCCGGCGGGGCCGGGGAGCTGTTTTTT
. | TRBJ2-1 | TRBD1 | TRBV10-2 | CASSEMQGARDEQFF | TGCGCCAGCAGTGAGATGCAGGGGGCGAGGGATGAGCAGTTCTTC
. | TRBJ2-1 | TRBD2 | TRBV24-1 | CATSVTSGTFYNEQFF | TGTGCCACCAGTGTTACTAGCGGAACCTTCTACAATGAGCAGTTCTTC